Detailed here is one TCR beta chain. One end of the junction does not line up with germline, which may come from a read error. Other DNA sequences in this sample translate to the same CDR3. This CDR3 has 13 residues. CDR1 and CDR2 from the germline V gene are SSHAT and FNYEAQ (reference sequence). This sample was taken from a study of blood T cell repertoires in COVID-19. In the study overall: From T cells, B-cell-depleted T cells, or PBMCs came the material, which was cDNA or gDNA.

Data came from immunoSEQ multiplex PCR; TCRdb stores just in-frame clones and leaves some out. The profile shows roughly 230,000 clones, more than 80% of them singletons. The clonotype was recovered from a human donor in a cohort sampled during active COVID-19. This chain joins TRBV7-7 and TRBJ2-7; tentatively, D is TRBD2 (6 bases). Material: peripheral blood. CDR3 residues: CASSLGEEYEQYF. The CDR3 nucleotides are TGTGCTAGCAGCTTAGGGGAGGAATACGAGCAGTACTTC.